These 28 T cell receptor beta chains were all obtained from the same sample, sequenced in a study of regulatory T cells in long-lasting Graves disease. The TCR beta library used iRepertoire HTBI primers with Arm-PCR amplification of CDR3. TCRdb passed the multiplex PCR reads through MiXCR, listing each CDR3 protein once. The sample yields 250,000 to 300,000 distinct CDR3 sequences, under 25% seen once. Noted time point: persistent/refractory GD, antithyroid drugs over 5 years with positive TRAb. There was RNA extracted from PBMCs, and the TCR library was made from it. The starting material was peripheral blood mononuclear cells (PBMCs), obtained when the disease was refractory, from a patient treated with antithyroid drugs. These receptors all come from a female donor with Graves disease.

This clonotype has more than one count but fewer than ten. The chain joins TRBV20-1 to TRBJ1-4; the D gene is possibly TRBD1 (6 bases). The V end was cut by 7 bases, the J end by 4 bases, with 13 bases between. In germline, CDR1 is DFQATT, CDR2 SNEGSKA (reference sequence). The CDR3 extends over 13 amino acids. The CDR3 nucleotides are TGCAGTGTCCCCGGACAGAATAATGAAAAACTGTTTTTT. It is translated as CSVPGQNNEKLFF.

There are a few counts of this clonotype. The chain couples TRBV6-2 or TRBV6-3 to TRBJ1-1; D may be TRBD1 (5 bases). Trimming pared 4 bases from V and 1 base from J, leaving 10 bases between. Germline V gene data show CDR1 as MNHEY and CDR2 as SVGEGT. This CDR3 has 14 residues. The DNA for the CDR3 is TGTGCCAGCAGTTTCAGGGCCTCGAACACTGAAGCTTTCTTT. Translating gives CASSFRASNTEAFF.

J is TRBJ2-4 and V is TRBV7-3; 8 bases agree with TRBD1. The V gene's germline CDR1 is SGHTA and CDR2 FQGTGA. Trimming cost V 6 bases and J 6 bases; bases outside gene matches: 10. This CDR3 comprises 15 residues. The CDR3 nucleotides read TGTGCCAGCAGTTCAACCGGGACAGGAGGAAACATTCAGTACTTC. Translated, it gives CASSSTGTGGNIQYF.

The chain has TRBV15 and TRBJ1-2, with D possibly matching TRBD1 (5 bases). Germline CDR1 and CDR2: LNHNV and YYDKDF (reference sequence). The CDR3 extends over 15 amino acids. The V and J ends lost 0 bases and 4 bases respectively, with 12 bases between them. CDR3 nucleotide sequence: TGTGCCACCAGCAGAGATCATGGGGCAGGCTATGGCTACACCTTC. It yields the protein CATSRDHGAGYGYTF.

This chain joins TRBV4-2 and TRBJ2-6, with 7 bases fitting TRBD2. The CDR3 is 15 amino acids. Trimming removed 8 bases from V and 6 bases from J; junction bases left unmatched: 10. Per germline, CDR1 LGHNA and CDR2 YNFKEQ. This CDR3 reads CASGPGDYAANVLTF. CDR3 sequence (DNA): TGTGCCAGCGGACCTGGGGACTACGCGGCCAACGTCCTGACTTTC.

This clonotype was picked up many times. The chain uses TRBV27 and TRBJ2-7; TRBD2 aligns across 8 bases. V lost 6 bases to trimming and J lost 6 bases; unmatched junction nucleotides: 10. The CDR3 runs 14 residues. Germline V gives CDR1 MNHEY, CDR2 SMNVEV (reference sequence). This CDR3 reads CASRQRESLREQYF. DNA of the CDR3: TGTGCCAGCAGACAGCGGGAGTCCTTGCGCGAGCAGTACTTC.

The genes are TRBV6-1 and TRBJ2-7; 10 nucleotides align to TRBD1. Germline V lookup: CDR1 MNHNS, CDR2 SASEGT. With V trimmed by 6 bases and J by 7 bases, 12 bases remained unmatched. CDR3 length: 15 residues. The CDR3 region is CASRLAGTGELEQYF. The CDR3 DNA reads TGTGCCAGCAGACTCGCCGGGACAGGGGAATTAGAGCAGTACTTC.

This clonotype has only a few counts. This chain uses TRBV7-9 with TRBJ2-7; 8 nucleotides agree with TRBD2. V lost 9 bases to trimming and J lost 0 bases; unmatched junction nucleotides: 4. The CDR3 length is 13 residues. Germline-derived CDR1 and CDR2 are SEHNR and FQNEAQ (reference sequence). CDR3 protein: CASVRGDSYEQYF. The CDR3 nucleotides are TGTGCCAGTGTGCGGGGGGACTCCTACGAGCAGTACTTC.

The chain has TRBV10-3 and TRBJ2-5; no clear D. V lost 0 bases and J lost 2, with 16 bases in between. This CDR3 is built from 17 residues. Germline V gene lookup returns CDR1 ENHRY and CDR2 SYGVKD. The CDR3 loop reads CAISESKGEASQETQYF. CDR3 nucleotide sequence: TGTGCCATCAGTGAGTCCAAAGGCGAGGCGAGTCAAGAGACCCAGTACTTC.

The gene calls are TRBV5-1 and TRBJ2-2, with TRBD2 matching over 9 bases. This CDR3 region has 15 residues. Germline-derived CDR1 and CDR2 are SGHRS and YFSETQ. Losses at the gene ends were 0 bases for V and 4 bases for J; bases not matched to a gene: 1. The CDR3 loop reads CASSLDSGSTGELFF. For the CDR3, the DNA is TGCGCCAGCAGCTTGGATAGCGGGAGCACCGGGGAGCTGTTTTTT. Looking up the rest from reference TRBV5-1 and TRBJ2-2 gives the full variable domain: KAGVTQTPRYLIKTRGQQVTLSCSPISGHRSVSWYQQTPGQGLQFLFEYFSETQRNKGNFPGRFSGRQFSNSRSEMNVSTLELGDSALYLCASSLDSGSTGELFFGEGSRLTVL.

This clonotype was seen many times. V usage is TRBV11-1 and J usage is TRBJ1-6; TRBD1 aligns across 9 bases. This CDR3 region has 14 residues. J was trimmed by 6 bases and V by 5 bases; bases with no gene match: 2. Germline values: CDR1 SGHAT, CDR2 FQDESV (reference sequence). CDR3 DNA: TGTGCCAGCAGCCCGGGACAGGGTAATTCACCCCTCCACTTT. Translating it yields CASSPGQGNSPLHF.

CDR3 DNA sequence: TGTGCCAGCAGCCAAGGATGGGGGGACAGGGTGGTCAATGAGCAGTTCTTC. Amino acid sequence: CASSQGWGDRVVNEQFF. J is TRBJ2-1 and V is TRBV14; 9 bases match TRBD1. V was clipped by 1 base and J by 6 bases; unmatched bases: 10. Germline V lookup: CDR1 SGHDN, CDR2 FVKESK. The CDR3 has 17 amino acids. The whole variable domain, filled in from reference TRBV14 and TRBJ2-1, reads EAGVTQFPSHSVIEKGQTVTLRCDPISGHDNLYWYRRVMGKEIKFLLHFVKESKQDESGMPNNRFLAERTGGTYSTLKVQPAELEDSGVYFCASSQGWGDRVVNEQFFGPGTRLTVL.

In DNA form, the CDR3 reads TGTGCCAGCAGTTACCTCTCCGGAGACTCTGGAAACACCATATATTTT. This sequence encodes CASSYLSGDSGNTIYF. The rearrangement links TRBV6-2 or TRBV6-3 to TRBJ1-3; D not resolved. The CDR3 consists of 16 residues. Per germline, CDR1 MNHEY and CDR2 SVGEGT. V was cut by 2 bases and J by 0 bases, with 11 bases left in between.

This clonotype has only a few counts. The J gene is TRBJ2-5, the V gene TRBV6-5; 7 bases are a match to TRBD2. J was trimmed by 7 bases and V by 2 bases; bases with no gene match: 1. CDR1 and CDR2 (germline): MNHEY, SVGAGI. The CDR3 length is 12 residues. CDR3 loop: CASSYGGGTQYF. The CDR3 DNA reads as TGTGCCAGCAGTTACGGCGGGGGGACCCAGTACTTC.

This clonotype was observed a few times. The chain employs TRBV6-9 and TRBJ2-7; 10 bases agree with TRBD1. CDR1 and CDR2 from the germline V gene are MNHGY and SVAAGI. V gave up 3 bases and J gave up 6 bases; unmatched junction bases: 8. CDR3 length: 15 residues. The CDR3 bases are TGTGCCAGCAGTTACTCCGGGACAGGGGAGGGCGAGCAGTACTTC. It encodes CASSYSGTGEGEQYF.

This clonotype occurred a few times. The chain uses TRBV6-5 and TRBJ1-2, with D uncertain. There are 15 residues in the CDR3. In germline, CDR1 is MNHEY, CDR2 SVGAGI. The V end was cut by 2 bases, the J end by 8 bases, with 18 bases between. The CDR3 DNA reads TGTGCCAGCAGTTACAAGCAGACCGGCGCATTGGGCTACACCTTC. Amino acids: CASSYKQTGALGYTF.

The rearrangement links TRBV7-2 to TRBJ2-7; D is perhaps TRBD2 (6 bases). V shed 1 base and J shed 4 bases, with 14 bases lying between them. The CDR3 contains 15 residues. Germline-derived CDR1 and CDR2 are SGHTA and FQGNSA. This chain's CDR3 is CASSLGRMGGYEQYF. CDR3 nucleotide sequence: TGTGCCAGCAGCTTAGGCCGAATGGGGGGTTACGAGCAGTACTTC. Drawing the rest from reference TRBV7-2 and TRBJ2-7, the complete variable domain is GAGVSQSPSNKVTEKGKDVELRCDPISGHTALYWYRQSLGQGLEFLIYFQGNSAPDKSGLPSDRFSAERTGGSVSTLTIQRTQQEDSAVYLCASSLGRMGGYEQYFGPGTRLTVT.

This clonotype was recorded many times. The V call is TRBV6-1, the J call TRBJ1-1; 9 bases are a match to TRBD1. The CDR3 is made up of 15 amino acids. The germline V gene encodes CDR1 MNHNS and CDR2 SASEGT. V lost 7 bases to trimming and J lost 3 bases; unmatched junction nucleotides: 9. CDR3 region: CASTEGGQGYTEAFF. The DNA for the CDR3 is TGTGCCAGCACCGAAGGGGGACAGGGATACACTGAAGCTTTCTTT.

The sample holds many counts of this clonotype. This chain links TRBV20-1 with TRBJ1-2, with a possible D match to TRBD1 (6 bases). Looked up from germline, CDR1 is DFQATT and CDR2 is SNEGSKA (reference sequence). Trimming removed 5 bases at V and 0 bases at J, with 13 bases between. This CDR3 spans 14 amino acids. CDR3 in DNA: TGCAGTGCTGGAGGGGGGGAAGCTAACTATGGCTACACCTTC. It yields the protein CSAGGGEANYGYTF.

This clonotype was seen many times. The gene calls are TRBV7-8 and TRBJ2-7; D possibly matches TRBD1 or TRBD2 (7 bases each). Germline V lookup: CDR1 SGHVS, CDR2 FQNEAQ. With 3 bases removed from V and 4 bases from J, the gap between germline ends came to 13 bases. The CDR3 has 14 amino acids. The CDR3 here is CASSFFRGGYEQYF. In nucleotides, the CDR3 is TGTGCCAGCAGCTTCTTCAGGGGGGGATACGAGCAGTACTTC.

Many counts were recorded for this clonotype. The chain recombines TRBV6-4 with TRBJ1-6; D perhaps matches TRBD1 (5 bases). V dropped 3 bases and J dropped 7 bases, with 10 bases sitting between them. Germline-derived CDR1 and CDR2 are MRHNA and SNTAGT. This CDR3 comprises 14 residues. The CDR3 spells CASSEAQGNSPLHF. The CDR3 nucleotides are TGTGCCAGCAGTGAAGCCCAGGGAAATTCACCCCTCCACTTT.

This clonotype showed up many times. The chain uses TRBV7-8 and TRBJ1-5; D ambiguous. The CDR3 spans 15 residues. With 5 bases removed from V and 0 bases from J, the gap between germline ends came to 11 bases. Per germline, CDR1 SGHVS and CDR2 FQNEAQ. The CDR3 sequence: CASSPGDGSNQPQHF. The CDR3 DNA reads TGTGCCAGCAGCCCCGGTGACGGTAGCAATCAGCCCCAGCATTTT.

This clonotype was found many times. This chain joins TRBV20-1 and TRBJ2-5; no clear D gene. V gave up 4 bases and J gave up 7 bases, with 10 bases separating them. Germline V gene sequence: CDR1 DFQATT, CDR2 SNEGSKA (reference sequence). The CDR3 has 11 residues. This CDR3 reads CSATPASTQYF. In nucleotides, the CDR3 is TGCAGTGCTACACCGGCTTCGACCCAGTACTTC.

The CDR3, as DNA: TGTGCCAGCAGTTACTCGCCGAAGAGCTCCTATAATTCACCCCTCCACTTT. Translating gives CASSYSPKSSYNSPLHF. This chain connects TRBV6-2 or TRBV6-3 to TRBJ1-6; D uncertain. Per the germline V gene, CDR1 is MNHEY and CDR2 is SVGEGT. This CDR3 is 17 amino acids long. Trimming took 0 bases from V and 0 from J, leaving 9 bases between them.

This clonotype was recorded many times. CDR3 in DNA: TGTGCCAGCAGTCTCACCGGGACAGGTACCGGGGAGCTGTTTTTT. Residues: CASSLTGTGTGELFF. The V gene is TRBV28, the J gene TRBJ2-2; 8 bases fit TRBD1. The junction had 7 bases not matched to a gene; V was cut back by 5 bases and J by 5 bases. Per the germline V gene, CDR1 is MDHEN and CDR2 is SYDVKM. The CDR3 runs to 15 residues.

Here the CDR3 reads CASSDGFHLRDRGNQPQHF. DNA of the CDR3: TGTGCCAGCAGTGACGGGTTCCACCTTCGGGACAGAGGCAATCAGCCCCAGCATTTT. The V gene is TRBV6-4, the J gene TRBJ1-5, with TRBD1 matching 7 bases. The ends lost 2 bases at V and 2 bases at J; junction bases unmatched: 15. The V gene's germline CDR1 is MRHNA and CDR2 SNTAGT. The CDR3 loop spans 19 amino acids.

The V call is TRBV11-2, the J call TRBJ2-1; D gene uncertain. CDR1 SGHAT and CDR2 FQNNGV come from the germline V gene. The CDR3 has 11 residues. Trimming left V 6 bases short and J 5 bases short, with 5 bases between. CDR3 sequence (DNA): TGTGCCAGCAGGCGAGACAATGAGCAGTTCTTC. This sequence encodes CASRRDNEQFF.

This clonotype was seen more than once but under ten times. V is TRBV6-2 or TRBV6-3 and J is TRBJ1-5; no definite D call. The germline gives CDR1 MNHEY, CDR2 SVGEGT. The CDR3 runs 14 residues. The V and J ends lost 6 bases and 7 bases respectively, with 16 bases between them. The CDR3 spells CASSRRGLAQPQHF. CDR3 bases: TGTGCCAGCAGCCGGAGAGGGTTAGCGCAGCCCCAGCATTTT.